This TCR beta chain was sequenced during a study of blood T cells in healthy people across ages. The study's findings and limits: CMV infection status of these donors was not known.

A sample-barcoded 5' primer and a J-beta primer mix were used in a second PCR of about 7 to 11 cycles. From the 5' RACE reads, TCRdb called clonotypes with MiXCR, one entry per CDR3 protein. The repertoire has roughly 410,000 distinct CDR3 sequences, roughly half of them found once; the top ten carry over 40%. Researchers isolated at least 7 million PBMCs per sample. Samples each had at least 5 micrograms of total RNA extracted. Germline CDR1 reads SGDLS; CDR2 reads YYNGEE. V lost 0 bases and J 5 bases, leaving 4 bases between the germline ends. The CDR3 has 12 residues. With respect to this clonotype: Its matching antigen is unknown.

The sequence derives from a man aged 55-75 years in good health. Specimen: blood. The chain couples TRBV9 to TRBJ2-3; D remains ambiguous. CDR3 sequence: CASSVAQDTQYF. CDR3 sequence (DNA): TGTGCCAGCAGCGTAGCCCAAGATACGCAGTATTTT.